A single sample is the source of the 4 T cell receptor beta chains below, sequenced in a study of T-cell reconstitution after alpha-beta-depleted transplantation in children. A TCRbeta library incorporating unique molecular identifiers was prepared. Using its own MiXCR run on the PCR reads, TCRdb lists one record per CDR3 protein. The top ten hold roughly 5% of the sample, which has hundreds of thousands of distinct CDR3 sequences, 16% seen once. The source material was PBMCs, mostly from graft donor cells, sampled 360 days after TCRalphabeta/CD19-depleted stem cell transplant. These receptors originate from a male patient aged 10-17 years who had a stem cell transplant for acute lymphoblastic leukemia, so the T cells may come from the graft donor.

The V call is TRBV2, the J call TRBJ2-3; D gene uncertain. Trimming shortened V by 4 bases and J by 0 bases, and 14 bases separated the two germline ends. CDR3 size: 16 residues. Germline V gene lookup returns CDR1 SNHLY and CDR2 FYNNEI. CDR3 loop: CASSGFTETSTDTQYF. CDR3 DNA sequence: TGTGCCAGCAGTGGATTTACGGAAACTAGCACAGATACGCAGTATTTT.

The table lists this clonotype with a few counts. CDR3 amino acids: CASSHNSDPYEQYF. CDR3 nucleotide sequence: TGTGCCAGCAGCCATAATAGCGATCCCTACGAGCAGTACTTC. The chain has TRBV4-2 and TRBJ2-7, with a tentative D call TRBD2 (5 bases). Germline CDR1 is LGHNA and CDR2 is YNFKEQ. Deletions cut 3 bases from V and 2 bases from J, with 11 bases between. This CDR3 contains 14 residues.

Only a few counts were recorded for this clonotype. The chain employs TRBV9 and TRBJ1-2; 9 bases match TRBD1. V lost 0 bases and J lost 11; bases outside the gene matches: 8. Germline V gene data show CDR1 as SGDLS and CDR2 as YYNGEE. CDR3 size: 14 residues. The CDR3, as DNA: TGTGCCAGCAGCGTAGGGCGACAGGGGGAAGGGTACACCTTC. It translates to CASSVGRQGEGYTF.

This clonotype was recorded many times. The chain couples TRBV7-2 to TRBJ2-2; D gene ambiguous. V gave up 1 base and J gave up 4 bases, with 7 bases separating them. This CDR3 comprises 14 residues. Per the germline V gene, CDR1 is SGHTA and CDR2 is FQGNSA. The CDR3 loop reads CASSLEVPTGELFF. CDR3 bases: TGTGCCAGCAGCTTAGAGGTCCCCACCGGGGAGCTGTTTTTT.